This is a list of T cell receptor beta chains from one sample in a study of shared clonotypes between healthy human individuals. Clones were read by immunoSEQ multiplex PCR, and TCRdb kept only the in-frame ones, dropping some. The sample shows some 500,000 clones, approximately 95% of them seen only once. Sequenced: naive CD4+ T cells sorted from blood. All receptors come from a woman in her twenties or thirties in good health. Both conserved end residues are part of each CDR3. The D gene is left open where the match is weak. The size entry is marked missing in some rows and otherwise reads once, few, many or a size class.

d_call: TRBD2; j_call: TRBJ2-7; v_call: TRBV2; clone_size: -; cdr3_nt: TGTGCCAGCAGAGATCGATTACTACTAGCGGGAGTGGCCGAGCAGTACTTC; cdr3_aa: CASRDRLLLAGVAEQYF
d_call: -; j_call: TRBJ1-2; v_call: TRBV28; clone_size: -; cdr3_nt: TGTGCCAGCAGCACGGGGGGCCTCGGAGACTATGGCTACACCTTC; cdr3_aa: CASSTGGLGDYGYTF
d_call: -; j_call: TRBJ1-4; v_call: TRBV18; clone_size: -; cdr3_nt: TGTGCCAGCTCAAGGCAGGCAACTAATGAAAAACTGTTTTTT; cdr3_aa: CASSRQATNEKLFF
d_call: -; j_call: TRBJ2-3; v_call: TRBV7-2; clone_size: -; cdr3_nt: TGTGCCAGCAGCGATCGAGGGATCTCTAGCACAGATACGCAGTATTTT; cdr3_aa: CASSDRGISSTDTQYF
d_call: TRBD1; j_call: TRBJ1-5; v_call: TRBV11-2; clone_size: -; cdr3_nt: TGTGCCAGCAGATTCGGAGAGGGGGCAAATCAGCCCCAGCATTTT; cdr3_aa: CASRFGEGANQPQHF
d_call: TRBD1; j_call: TRBJ2-5; v_call: TRBV6-1; clone_size: -; cdr3_nt: TGTGCCAGCAGTGAAACGCAGGGACAGTATTTTGCGATCGAGACCCAGTACTTC; cdr3_aa: CASSETQGQYFAIETQYF
d_call: -; j_call: TRBJ2-5; v_call: TRBV19; clone_size: -; cdr3_nt: TGTGCCAGTAGTGTGACAGAACAAGAGACCCAGTACTTC; cdr3_aa: CASSVTEQETQYF
d_call: -; j_call: TRBJ2-1; v_call: TRBV28; clone_size: -; cdr3_nt: TGTGCCAGCAGTCAAAGGGGTAGAGGGGACAATGAGCAGTTCTTC; cdr3_aa: CASSQRGRGDNEQFF
d_call: -; j_call: TRBJ2-7; v_call: TRBV11-2; clone_size: -; cdr3_nt: TGTGCCAGCAGCTTAGGGACGGAGACTGCCTACGAGCAGTACTTC; cdr3_aa: CASSLGTETAYEQYF
d_call: -; j_call: TRBJ1-4; v_call: TRBV4-1; clone_size: -; cdr3_nt: TGCGCCAGCAGCCAGAATTCCGGGACTGTAAATGAAAAACTGTTTTTT; cdr3_aa: CASSQNSGTVNEKLFF
d_call: -; j_call: TRBJ1-4; v_call: TRBV5-6; clone_size: few; cdr3_nt: TGTGCCAGCAGCCGACAGAGTCGGGAAAAACTGTTTTTT; cdr3_aa: CASSRQSREKLFF
d_call: TRBD1; j_call: TRBJ1-5; v_call: TRBV6-6; clone_size: -; cdr3_nt: TGTGCCAGCAGAGACGGACAGGTCTTCGAGCCCCAGCATTTT; cdr3_aa: CASRDGQVFEPQHF
d_call: -; j_call: TRBJ2-5; v_call: TRBV25-1; clone_size: -; cdr3_nt: TGTGCCAGCAGTGGCCCGGGTTCCCAAGAGACCCAGTACTTC; cdr3_aa: CASSGPGSQETQYF
d_call: -; j_call: TRBJ1-1; v_call: TRBV28; clone_size: -; cdr3_nt: TGTGCCACTAATACCCGGGGCTCTGAAGCTTTCTTT; cdr3_aa: CATNTRGSEAFF
d_call: TRBD2; j_call: TRBJ2-1; v_call: TRBV28; clone_size: once; cdr3_nt: TGTGCCAGCAGTACTAGCGGGAGGTCCCGCTCCTACAATGAGCAGTTCTTC; cdr3_aa: CASSTSGRSRSYNEQFF
d_call: TRBD1; j_call: TRBJ2-7; v_call: TRBV6-6; clone_size: -; cdr3_nt: TGTGCCAGCAGTTACAGGGACAGGGGGGGGTACGAGCAGTACTTC; cdr3_aa: CASSYRDRGGYEQYF
d_call: TRBD2; j_call: TRBJ2-7; v_call: TRBV11-2; clone_size: -; cdr3_nt: TGTGCCAGCACCGGGAGGACTCTAGCGGGAGGCAAAACAGCCTACGAGCAGTACTTC; cdr3_aa: CASTGRTLAGGKTAYEQYF
d_call: -; j_call: TRBJ2-7; v_call: TRBV28; clone_size: -; cdr3_nt: TGTGCCAGCAGTTTATCAGGGGAGGTCTACGAGCAGTACTTC; cdr3_aa: CASSLSGEVYEQYF
d_call: TRBD2; j_call: TRBJ2-1; v_call: TRBV7-9; clone_size: -; cdr3_nt: TGTGCCAGCAGCTTGACTAGCGGGCCCTACAATGAGCAGTTCTTC; cdr3_aa: CASSLTSGPYNEQFF
d_call: -; j_call: TRBJ2-2; v_call: TRBV5-6; clone_size: -; cdr3_nt: TGTGCCAGGGGGCCCCGGGGCGGATCAAACACCGGGGAGCTGTTTTTT; cdr3_aa: CARGPRGGSNTGELFF
d_call: -; j_call: TRBJ1-1; v_call: TRBV19; clone_size: -; cdr3_nt: TGTGCCAGTAGTGAAGAATTGAGGAACACTGAAGCTTTCTTT; cdr3_aa: CASSEELRNTEAFF
d_call: -; j_call: TRBJ1-4; v_call: TRBV6-5; clone_size: -; cdr3_nt: TGTGCCAGCAGAAACGACAGGTCTGGTAATGAAAAACTGTTTTTT; cdr3_aa: CASRNDRSGNEKLFF
d_call: TRBD2; j_call: TRBJ2-1; v_call: TRBV29-1; clone_size: once; cdr3_nt: TGCAGCGCCAGGACTAGCGGGAGGGCCAATGAGCAGTTCTTC; cdr3_aa: CSARTSGRANEQFF
d_call: -; j_call: TRBJ1-5; v_call: TRBV4-1; clone_size: -; cdr3_nt: TGCGCCAGCAGCCAAGTCTATAGCAATCAGCCCCAGCATTTT; cdr3_aa: CASSQVYSNQPQHF
d_call: TRBD1; j_call: TRBJ1-4; v_call: TRBV6-5; clone_size: -; cdr3_nt: TGTGCCAGCAGCCGGACCGGGACAGGGAATGAAAAACTGTTTTTT; cdr3_aa: CASSRTGTGNEKLFF
d_call: -; j_call: TRBJ2-1; v_call: TRBV28; clone_size: -; cdr3_nt: TGTGCCAGCAGCGTAAACGCGGGACAGAAGTACAATGAGCAGTTCTTC; cdr3_aa: CASSVNAGQKYNEQFF
d_call: TRBD1; j_call: TRBJ2-5; v_call: TRBV6-5; clone_size: -; cdr3_nt: TGTGCCAGCAGACCCGGGACAGGGTCGGGGACCCAGTACTTC; cdr3_aa: CASRPGTGSGTQYF
d_call: -; j_call: TRBJ1-1; v_call: TRBV2; clone_size: -; cdr3_nt: TGTGCCAGCAGGGACGGCATGAACACTGAAGCTTTCTTT; cdr3_aa: CASRDGMNTEAFF
d_call: -; j_call: TRBJ2-7; v_call: TRBV14; clone_size: once; cdr3_nt: TGTGCCAGCAGCCAAGCCCAAGTGGGAGGCTACGAGCAGTACTTC; cdr3_aa: CASSQAQVGGYEQYF
d_call: -; j_call: TRBJ2-3; v_call: TRBV5-8; clone_size: -; cdr3_nt: TGTGCCAGCAGCCCGCCGTGGGGCGGGTTCACAGATACGCAGTATTTT; cdr3_aa: CASSPPWGGFTDTQYF
d_call: TRBD1; j_call: TRBJ1-2; v_call: TRBV5-5; clone_size: -; cdr3_nt: TGTGCCAGCAGCACTTTGGGAGGGGGCCGAGGCTACACCTTC; cdr3_aa: CASSTLGGGRGYTF
d_call: -; j_call: TRBJ2-7; v_call: TRBV6-5; clone_size: -; cdr3_nt: TGTGCCAGCAGTTACTACGCAGGGCGGACCTACGAGCAGTACTTC; cdr3_aa: CASSYYAGRTYEQYF
d_call: TRBD2; j_call: TRBJ2-1; v_call: TRBV19; clone_size: -; cdr3_nt: TGTGCCAGTAGTACGCTTATCTTATTAGCGGGATTTACCAATGAGCAGTTCTTC; cdr3_aa: CASSTLILLAGFTNEQFF
d_call: TRBD1; j_call: TRBJ1-3; v_call: TRBV4-2; clone_size: -; cdr3_nt: TGTGCCAGCAGCCATCCGGCCGGACAGGGATTCCTCACTGGAAACACCATATATTTT; cdr3_aa: CASSHPAGQGFLTGNTIYF
d_call: -; j_call: TRBJ1-5; v_call: TRBV7-2; clone_size: -; cdr3_nt: TGTGCCAGCAGCTCCAGATGGGGGACGGATCAGCCCCAGCATTTT; cdr3_aa: CASSSRWGTDQPQHF
d_call: -; j_call: TRBJ2-3; v_call: TRBV20-1; clone_size: once; cdr3_nt: TGCAGTGCCCTTAGGCCTAGTACGCAGTATTTT; cdr3_aa: CSALRPSTQYF
d_call: TRBD2; j_call: TRBJ2-2; v_call: TRBV28; clone_size: -; cdr3_nt: TGTGCCAGCAGTTTATACCTAGCGGGAGGGACCGGGGAGCTGTTTTTT; cdr3_aa: CASSLYLAGGTGELFF
d_call: -; j_call: TRBJ2-7; v_call: TRBV28; clone_size: -; cdr3_nt: TGTGCCAGCAGCCGGCACGGGACCGCGCTTTACTACGAGCAGTACTTC; cdr3_aa: CASSRHGTALYYEQYF
d_call: TRBD2; j_call: TRBJ2-7; v_call: TRBV28; clone_size: -; cdr3_nt: TGTGCCAGCAGTTTATCTAGCGGGTACATCTACGAGCAGTACTTC; cdr3_aa: CASSLSSGYIYEQYF
d_call: TRBD2; j_call: TRBJ2-1; v_call: TRBV6-5; clone_size: -; cdr3_nt: TGTGCCAGCAGGACCGGGACTAGCGTCTACAATGAGCAGTTCTTC; cdr3_aa: CASRTGTSVYNEQFF
d_call: -; j_call: TRBJ2-7; v_call: TRBV7-3; clone_size: -; cdr3_nt: TGTGCCAGCAGCTTAAGGGCAGGTCACTCCTACGAGCAGTACTTC; cdr3_aa: CASSLRAGHSYEQYF
d_call: -; j_call: TRBJ2-7; v_call: TRBV6-6; clone_size: once; cdr3_nt: TGTGCCAGCAGTTACGCCGCAGGTTACGAGCAGTACTTC; cdr3_aa: CASSYAAGYEQYF
d_call: -; j_call: TRBJ1-1; v_call: TRBV5-1; clone_size: -; cdr3_nt: TGCGCCAGCAGCCGGGATTACACTGAAGCTTTCTTT; cdr3_aa: CASSRDYTEAFF
d_call: -; j_call: TRBJ2-3; v_call: TRBV7-9; clone_size: -; cdr3_nt: TGTGCCAGCAGCCCCACAGGGAGGACAGATACGCAGTATTTT; cdr3_aa: CASSPTGRTDTQYF
d_call: TRBD2; j_call: TRBJ2-7; v_call: TRBV5-4; clone_size: -; cdr3_nt: TGTGCCAGCAGCTTGCCTACTAGCGGAAAAGCCTACGAGCAGTACTTC; cdr3_aa: CASSLPTSGKAYEQYF
d_call: -; j_call: TRBJ2-7; v_call: TRBV27; clone_size: -; cdr3_nt: TGTGCCAGCAGTTCCTTCCCGGGACTGCACTCCTACGAGCAGTACTTC; cdr3_aa: CASSSFPGLHSYEQYF
d_call: -; j_call: TRBJ2-1; v_call: TRBV6-1; clone_size: -; cdr3_nt: TGTGCCAGCCAAGACGGAAACTCCTACAATGAGCAGTTCTTC; cdr3_aa: CASQDGNSYNEQFF
d_call: TRBD2; j_call: TRBJ2-7; v_call: TRBV29-1; clone_size: -; cdr3_nt: TGCAGCGTTGGGGGACTAGCGAGCGAGCAGTACTTC; cdr3_aa: CSVGGLASEQYF
d_call: -; j_call: TRBJ1-4; v_call: TRBV9; clone_size: -; cdr3_nt: TGTGCCAGCAGCGCCAGGGCGAGTAATGAAAAACTGTTTTTT; cdr3_aa: CASSARASNEKLFF
d_call: TRBD2; j_call: TRBJ2-4; v_call: TRBV27; clone_size: -; cdr3_nt: TGTGCCAGCAGTTTGTCAAGCGGGAGGGCCAAAAACATTCAGTACTTC; cdr3_aa: CASSLSSGRAKNIQYF
d_call: -; j_call: TRBJ2-7; v_call: TRBV6-1; clone_size: -; cdr3_nt: TGTGCCAGCAGGGCGGGGACGTCCTACGAGCAGTACTTC; cdr3_aa: CASRAGTSYEQYF
d_call: TRBD2; j_call: TRBJ2-7; v_call: TRBV6-5; clone_size: once; cdr3_nt: TGTGCCAGCAGACTAGCGGGAGGTTTCTACGAGCAGTACTTC; cdr3_aa: CASRLAGGFYEQYF
d_call: -; j_call: TRBJ2-6; v_call: TRBV9; clone_size: -; cdr3_nt: TGTGCCAGCAGCCCGCGGAGCTCTGGGGCCAACGTCCTGACTTTC; cdr3_aa: CASSPRSSGANVLTF